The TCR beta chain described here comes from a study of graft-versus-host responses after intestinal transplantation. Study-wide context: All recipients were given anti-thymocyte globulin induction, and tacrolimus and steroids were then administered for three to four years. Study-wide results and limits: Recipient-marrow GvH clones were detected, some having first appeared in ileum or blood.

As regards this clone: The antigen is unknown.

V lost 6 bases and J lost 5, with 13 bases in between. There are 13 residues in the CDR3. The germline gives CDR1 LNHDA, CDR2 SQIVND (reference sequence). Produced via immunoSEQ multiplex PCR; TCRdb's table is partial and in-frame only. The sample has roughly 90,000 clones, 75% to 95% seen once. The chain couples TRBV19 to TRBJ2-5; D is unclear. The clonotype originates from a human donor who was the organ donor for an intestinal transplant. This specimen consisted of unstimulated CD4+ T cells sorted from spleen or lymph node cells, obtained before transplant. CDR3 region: CASSAAQRETQYF. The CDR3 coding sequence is TGTGCCAGTAGCGCCGCGCAGAGGGAGACCCAGTACTTC.